Presented here are 26 T cell receptor beta chains from one specimen sequenced in a study of beta chain features in type 1 diabetes. Reverse transcribing all isolated RNA meant expressed TCRB transcripts were sequenced. Profiled with immunoSEQ multiplex PCR; TCRdb holds only in-frame clones, not every one. The table lists some 250,000 clones, 11% of them singletons. For these TCRs, the target antigens are not known. Study outcomes and limitations: Shortening that was moderate but significant affected the TCRB CDR3s of Type 1 diabetes patients in all four CD4+ subsets.

The sequencing sample was made of naive CD4+ T cells from blood. The source is a man under 40 with type 1 diabetes.

This clone was found a few times. Additional DNA sequences in this sample encode the identical CDR3. The V and J genes are TRBV7-9 and TRBJ1-4; 8 bases agree with TRBD1. The germline CDR1 and CDR2 sequences are SEHNR and FQNEAQ (reference sequence). V lost 1 base, J lost 5 bases, and 3 bases stayed unmatched. CDR3 size: 15 residues. The CDR3 DNA is TGTGCCAGCAGCTTAGGGCGGGACAGGAATGAAAAACTGTTTTTT. Translating it yields CASSLGRDRNEKLFF.

This clone was seen only a few times. The chain joins TRBV2 to TRBJ2-5; 12 nucleotides agree with TRBD2. J gave up 5 bases and V 7 bases, and 5 bases lay outside the gene matches. This CDR3 is built from 14 residues. Looked up from germline, CDR1 is SNHLY and CDR2 is FYNNEI. The DNA for the CDR3 is TGTGCCAGCACCGAGACTAGCGGGGGTGAGACCCAGTACTTC. Translated: CASTETSGGETQYF.

In this sample, this clone turned up a few times. The CDR3 DNA is TGTGCCAGCAGCTCCTACAGTTCTGGGGCCAACGTCCTGACTTTC. Translation gives CASSSYSSGANVLTF. The rearrangement joins TRBV5-4 to TRBJ2-6; D is uncertain. This CDR3 region has 15 residues. Germline V lookup: CDR1 SGHNT, CDR2 YYREEE (reference sequence). Trimming removed 3 bases from V and 1 base from J, with 8 bases in between.

This chain links TRBV12-2 with TRBJ2-1; TRBD1 is the table's D call and was not checked against the DNA. TRBV12-2 is a pseudogene locus. This CDR3 has 14 amino acids. The CDR3 region has the DNA TGTGCAAGTCGCTGCACGCAACAGGGGGCGATGAAATTCTTC. Amino acids: CASRCTQQGAMKFF.

Only a few counts were recorded for this clone. V gene TRBV27 combines with J gene TRBJ1-1; the D gene is possibly TRBD1 (5 bases). Per germline, CDR1 MNHEY and CDR2 SMNVEV (reference sequence). The CDR3 spans 13 residues. Trimming shortened V by 3 bases and J by 3 bases, and 8 bases separated the two germline ends. As DNA, the CDR3 is TGTGCCAGCAGTTTTAGCAGGGACACTGAAGCTTTCTTT. Encoded protein: CASSFSRDTEAFF.

The chain is built from TRBV30 and TRBJ2-4; 8 nucleotides match TRBD1. The CDR3 loop spans 16 amino acids. The germline CDR1 and CDR2 sequences are GTSNPN and SVGIG (reference sequence). J gave up 4 bases and V 2 bases, and 10 bases lay outside the gene matches. As DNA, the CDR3 is TGTGCCTGGAGTATCCCTGCCGGGACAGGAAAAAACATTCAGTACTTC. This codes for CAWSIPAGTGKNIQYF.

This clone was seen a few times. The chain carries TRBV2 and TRBJ2-5; TRBD2 might be the D (5 bases). This CDR3 contains 13 residues. V was shortened by 5 bases and J by 9 bases, with 16 bases between the two germline ends. CDR1 and CDR2 from the germline V gene are SNHLY and FYNNEI. CDR3 loop: CASSLIPLEAQYF. CDR3 bases: TGTGCCAGCAGTCTCATCCCCCTGGAGGCCCAGTACTTC.

This clone was seen more than once but under ten times. The genes are TRBV7-2 and TRBJ2-5; no clear D gene. The germline CDR1 and CDR2 sequences are SGHTA and FQGNSA. V gave up 2 bases and J gave up 1 base, with 8 bases separating them. CDR3 size: 14 residues. CDR3 sequence: CASSLIYVQETQYF. Here the CDR3 DNA reads TGTGCCAGCAGCTTAATCTACGTCCAAGAGACCCAGTACTTC.

The sample holds a few counts of this clone. The V and J genes are TRBV6-5 and TRBJ1-2; D remains ambiguous. V lost 6 bases and J 2 bases, leaving 10 bases between the germline ends. In germline, CDR1 is MNHEY, CDR2 SVGAGI. CDR3 length equals 13 residues. Here the CDR3 reads CASSRELNYGYTF. CDR3 coding DNA: TGTGCCAGCAGCCGGGAATTGAACTATGGCTACACCTTC.

The rearrangement uses TRBV20-1 and TRBJ1-2; D remains unclear. Deletions cut 6 bases from V and 1 base from J, with 3 bases between. Germline CDR1 reads DFQATT; CDR2 reads SNEGSKA (reference sequence). The CDR3 totals 10 residues. The CDR3: CSAYNYGYTF. The CDR3 nucleotides read TGCAGTGCATATAACTATGGCTACACCTTC.

The rearrangement uses TRBV29-1 and TRBJ2-2; perhaps TRBD1 as D (5 bases). The germline V and J ends were trimmed by 4 bases and 0 bases, with 12 bases remaining between them. From germline, CDR1 is SQVTM and CDR2 ANQGSEA. The CDR3 runs to 15 residues. The CDR3 DNA sequence: TGCAGCGTTGGGGGCCAGGGTACGAACACCGGGGAGCTGTTTTTT. Translation: CSVGGQGTNTGELFF.

This clone was observed a few times. The CDR3 is CASSPNGRDSPLHF. The CDR3, as DNA: TGTGCCAGCTCACCTAACGGTCGGGATTCACCCCTCCACTTT. V gene TRBV18 combines with J gene TRBJ1-6, with D unclear. The length of the CDR3 is 14 residues. Germline assignment: CDR1 KGHSH and CDR2 LQKENI. V was trimmed by 3 bases and J by 8 bases, leaving 11 bases between them.

The rearrangement links TRBV7-7 to TRBJ2-6; D is perhaps TRBD1 or TRBD2 (6 bases each). This CDR3 is 14 amino acids long. Germline assignment: CDR1 SSHAT and CDR2 FNYEAQ (reference sequence). Here the CDR3 reads CASGQRSGANVLTF. DNA for the CDR3: TGTGCTAGCGGACAGCGCTCTGGGGCCAACGTCCTGACTTTC.

This clone was recorded a few times. V gene TRBV28 combines with J gene TRBJ2-3; 9 nucleotides agree with TRBD1. Trimming at V came to 4 bases and at J to 5 bases, leaving 4 bases not matched to a gene. Germline CDR1 and CDR2: MDHEN and SYDVKM. CDR3 length equals 14 residues. The CDR3 DNA reads TGTGCCAGCAGTTCTGGGGACAGGGAAGATACGCAGTATTTT. It is translated as CASSSGDREDTQYF.

This clone was observed a few times. The chain joins TRBV7-9 to TRBJ2-5, with 8 bases fitting TRBD2. CDR1 is SEHNR, CDR2 FQNEAQ, per germline (reference sequence). J was trimmed by 3 bases and V by 2 bases; bases with no gene match: 2. This CDR3 is built from 14 residues. The CDR3 region has the DNA TGTGCCAGCAGCTTAACGGGGGGGGAAGAGACCCAGTACTTC. It is translated as CASSLTGGEETQYF.

This clone was seen a few times. The rearrangement links TRBV2 to TRBJ1-5, with D maybe TRBD1 (6 bases). Trimming left V 5 bases short and J 3 bases short, with 14 bases between. The length of the CDR3 is 15 residues. Germline-derived CDR1 and CDR2 are SNHLY and FYNNEI. In nucleotides, the CDR3 is TGTGCCAGCAGTCATCCGGGACAACTCAATCAGCCCCAGCATTTT. Translated: CASSHPGQLNQPQHF.

The V and J genes are TRBV28 and TRBJ1-2; TRBD1 matches at 8 bases. The J segment lost 4 bases and the V segment lost 6 bases, leaving 10 bases of the junction unmatched. From germline, CDR1 is MDHEN and CDR2 SYDVKM. The CDR3 is made up of 15 amino acids. The CDR3 loop reads CASSFPGGAGYGYTF. CDR3 bases: TGTGCCAGCAGCTTTCCAGGGGGCGCGGGCTATGGCTACACCTTC.

The table lists this clone with a few counts. This rearrangement joins TRBV2 to TRBJ2-3, with TRBD1 identical over 11 bases. The CDR3 consists of 14 residues. Germline V gene sequence: CDR1 SNHLY, CDR2 FYNNEI. The J segment lost 4 bases and the V segment lost 4 bases, leaving 1 base of the junction unmatched. The DNA for the CDR3 is TGTGCCAGCAGTGGGACAGGGGGCCCAGATACGCAGTATTTT. It specifies CASSGTGGPDTQYF.

This clone turned up a few times. The chain links TRBV29-1 to TRBJ1-1; the D is unclear. Per germline, CDR1 SQVTM and CDR2 ANQGSEA. The length of the CDR3 is 13 residues. Trimming shortened V by 7 bases and J by 4 bases, and 16 bases separated the two germline ends. The CDR3 nucleotides read TGCAGCGCTCGAACAGACCTGGGCACTGAAGCTTTCTTT. This translates into CSARTDLGTEAFF.

There are a few counts of this clone. J is TRBJ1-2 and V is TRBV18, with D uncertain. The V end lost 1 base, the J end lost 10 bases, and 16 bases lay between the germline ends. Germline values: CDR1 KGHSH, CDR2 LQKENI. CDR3 length equals 14 residues. The CDR3 coding sequence is TGTGCCAGCTCACCACGAGTTGAAGGGAGTGCCTACACCTTC. Its protein product is CASSPRVEGSAYTF.

The chain combines TRBV28 with TRBJ2-7; D remains unclear. CDR1 and CDR2 (germline): MDHEN, SYDVKM. This CDR3 is built from 13 residues. Trimming removed 4 bases at V and 3 bases at J, with 10 bases between. The CDR3 loop is CASSSAQNYEQYF. The CDR3 DNA reads TGTGCCAGCAGTTCAGCACAGAACTACGAGCAGTACTTC.

The chain has TRBV4-1 and TRBJ2-1; TRBD2 matches at 8 bases. The J segment lost 7 bases and the V segment lost 1 base, leaving 6 bases of the junction unmatched. The CDR3 is made up of 15 amino acids. Germline CDR1 reads MGHRA; CDR2 reads YSYEKL. The CDR3 reads CASSQVQRGRNEQFF. CDR3 nucleotides: TGCGCCAGCAGCCAAGTACAGCGGGGGCGAAATGAGCAGTTCTTC.

V is TRBV7-9 and J is TRBJ1-1; D may be TRBD1 (6 bases). This CDR3 has 14 amino acids. CDR1 is SEHNR, CDR2 FQNEAQ, per germline (reference sequence). Trimming stripped 4 bases from V and 1 base from J, with 10 bases between. CDR3 in DNA: TGTGCCAGCAGCTCTATGACAGGGAACACTGAAGCTTTCTTT. Its protein product is CASSSMTGNTEAFF.

This clone was observed a handful of times. The CDR3 reads CASSQDWAVPQYF. The CDR3 coding sequence is TGCGCCAGCAGCCAAGATTGGGCCGTTCCGCAGTACTTC. The V call is TRBV4-3, the J call TRBJ2-7; D call uncertain. V was shortened by 0 bases and J by 9 bases, with 12 bases between the two germline ends. The CDR3 has 13 amino acids. Germline CDR1 and CDR2: LGHNA and YSLEER.

The chain joins TRBV7-2 to TRBJ2-5; TRBD1 is a possible D gene (5 bases). Trimming left V 5 bases short and J 5 bases short, with 15 bases between. Germline CDR1 reads SGHTA; CDR2 reads FQGNSA. There are 14 residues in the CDR3. The CDR3: CASSPRTRRETQYF. The CDR3 DNA reads as TGTGCCAGCAGCCCCCGGACACGCAGGGAGACCCAGTACTTC.

This sequence joins TRBV21-1 and TRBJ2-6; the D call in the table, TRBD1, was not verified against the DNA. TRBV21-1 has pseudogene status. There are 16 residues in the CDR3. CDR3 DNA sequence: TGTGCCAGCCCGCATTTAGGGGGTTTTTGGTCCAACGTCCTGACTTTC. The encoded protein is CASPHLGGFWSNVLTF.